The clone carrying this T cell receptor (beta chain) appeared many times. Its specificity is not known. These data come from a study of early T cells in non-severe SARS-CoV-2 infection. Whole-study context: The sequenced material was bulk RNA from unsorted whole blood, and its chains were unpaired. The study, taken as a whole, reports: In VDJdb matching, anti-spike CD8 responses were favored while private and CD4 specificities went missing.

Individual cDNA molecules were tagged with unique molecular identifiers. Using its own MiXCR run on the 5' RACE reads, TCRdb lists one record per CDR3 protein. Counted here are tens of thousands of distinct CDR3 sequences, roughly a tenth occurring once; the ten biggest clones make up around 8.6%. Germline V lookup: CDR1 LNHDA, CDR2 SQIVND (reference sequence). The CDR3 sequence is 12 residues long. V dropped 7 bases and J dropped 2 bases, with 9 bases sitting between them. What was sequenced was whole blood. The clonotype comes from an adult who was a healthcare worker with PCR-confirmed SARS-CoV-2 infection or an uninfected control (not recorded which). The rearrangement links TRBV19 to TRBJ2-7, with D unclear. DNA for the CDR3: TGTGCCAGTATGGGCACCACCTACGAGCAGTACTTC. Translation: CASMGTTYEQYF.